One and the same sample provided the 14 T cell receptor beta chains below, sequenced in a study of blood T cell repertoires in COVID-19. Generated by immunoSEQ multiplex PCR, the TCRdb table keeps only in-frame clones and is missing some. The table includes more than 400,000 clones, approximately 83% detected once. Sample: peripheral blood. The receptors originated from a human donor in a cohort sampled during active COVID-19.

This clone showed up just a few times. V usage is TRBV4-3 and J usage is TRBJ2-1; TRBD1 agrees at 7 bases. The junction had 7 bases not matched to a gene; V was cut back by 0 bases and J by 8 bases. This CDR3 is built from 15 residues. The V gene's germline CDR1 is LGHNA and CDR2 YSLEER. The CDR3 is CASSQDRGRPHEQFF. DNA for the CDR3: TGCGCCAGCAGCCAAGATAGGGGGCGGCCTCATGAGCAGTTCTTC.

This clone was observed once. This sequence joins TRBV3-1 (or the pseudogene TRBV3-2) and TRBJ2-1; a possible D gene is TRBD1 (6 bases). CDR3 length: 16 amino acids. The germline V gene encodes CDR1 LGHDT and CDR2 YNNKEL (reference sequence). Trimming pared 4 bases from V and 0 bases from J, leaving 13 bases between. The CDR3 DNA is TGTGCCAGCAGCCCCACGGGACAACACTCCTACAATGAGCAGTTCTTC. It translates to CASSPTGQHSYNEQFF.

The chain is built from TRBV5-4 and TRBJ1-6; a weak D match, TRBD1 (5 bases). V lost 0 bases to trimming and J lost 13 bases, with 11 bases between them. The germline V gene has CDR1 SGHNT and CDR2 YYREEE (reference sequence). The CDR3 has 13 residues. CDR3 coding DNA: TGTGCCAGCAGCTTGGCAGGGATGAGGCCCCTCCACTTT. It specifies CASSLAGMRPLHF.

V gene TRBV5-1 combines with J gene TRBJ1-1; D not resolved. Germline V gene data show CDR1 as SGHRS and CDR2 as YFSETQ. Trimming took 4 bases from V and 0 from J, leaving 10 bases between them. The CDR3 runs to 14 residues. This chain's CDR3 is CASSTLRVNTEAFF. The CDR3 DNA follows: TGCGCCAGCAGCACCCTAAGAGTGAACACTGAAGCTTTCTTT.

The chain is built from TRBV5-4 and TRBJ1-2, with 10 nucleotides matching TRBD1. The CDR3 sequence is 15 residues long. Germline CDR1 is SGHNT and CDR2 is YYREEE (reference sequence). After removal of 4 bases from V and 3 bases from J, the junction contained 6 bases not matched to a gene. CDR3 protein: CASSLRQGADYGYTF. For the CDR3, the DNA is TGTGCCAGCAGCCTACGACAGGGGGCGGACTATGGCTACACCTTC.

This clone was detected only a few times. The chain carries TRBV7-9 and TRBJ1-5; 10 nucleotides line up with TRBD1. Germline V gene data show CDR1 as SEHNR and CDR2 as FQNEAQ (reference sequence). The CDR3 has 17 residues. Losses at the gene ends were 5 bases for V and 1 base for J; bases not matched to a gene: 8. The CDR3 DNA reads as TGTGCCAGCAGCCTCATGACAGGGGGCGGCAGCAATCAGCCCCAGCATTTT. It translates to CASSLMTGGGSNQPQHF.

This chain connects TRBV5-1 to TRBJ2-7; no definite D call. Germline CDR1 reads SGHRS; CDR2 reads YFSETQ. CDR3 length equals 14 residues. V lost 0 bases and J 0 bases, leaving 7 bases between the germline ends. This chain's CDR3 is CASSLAADSYEQYF. The CDR3, as DNA: TGCGCCAGCAGCTTGGCGGCGGACTCCTACGAGCAGTACTTC.

This clone was recorded a few times. This chain uses TRBV2 with TRBJ2-7, with 8 bases identical to TRBD1. The CDR3 covers 20 residues. CDR1 and CDR2 (germline): SNHLY, FYNNEI. The trim removed 5 bases at V and 3 bases at J, leaving 24 bases unmatched. The CDR3: CASSFRTGLMEGTSGYEQYF. The CDR3 DNA reads as TGTGCCAGCAGTTTTCGGACAGGGTTGATGGAGGGAACTTCGGGCTACGAGCAGTACTTC.

Here the CDR3 reads CASSSPTRNEQFF. DNA for the CDR3: TGTGCCAGCAGCTCTCCGACTAGAAATGAGCAGTTCTTC. V gene TRBV12-3 or TRBV12-4 combines with J gene TRBJ2-1; possible D gene TRBD2, 6 bases. The CDR3 totals 13 residues. V lost 6 bases and J lost 7, with 13 bases in between.

CDR3: CASSLGGTRAYEQYF. The CDR3 DNA reads TGTGCCAGCAGTTTAGGCGGGACGAGGGCCTACGAGCAGTACTTC. V gene TRBV28 combines with J gene TRBJ2-7; weak D call: TRBD2 (6 bases). CDR1 and CDR2 from the germline V gene are MDHEN and SYDVKM. Between the trimmed V and J ends, which lost 2 bases and 2 bases, there was a span of 13 bases. CDR3 length equals 15 residues.

The genes are TRBV6-1 and TRBJ1-1; maybe TRBD1 (5 bases). Trimming left V 3 bases short and J 6 bases short, with 11 bases between. The CDR3 consists of 13 residues. From germline, CDR1 is MNHNS and CDR2 SASEGT. DNA of the CDR3: TGTGCCAGCAGTGAGCGGTTGGGGCCTGAAGCTTTCTTT. This codes for CASSERLGPEAFF.

The V and J genes are TRBV23-1 and TRBJ2-1, with D possibly matching TRBD2 (5 bases). TRBV23-1 is an ORF, with its function uncertain. V was cut by 0 bases and J by 10 bases, with 37 bases left in between. The length of the CDR3 is 22 residues. The CDR3 DNA reads as TGCGCCAGCAGTCAATCCTACGCGCGCACTAGTACTTCGGCCCGTGAGGAATGCGAGCAGTTCTTC. This codes for CASSQSYARTSTSAREECEQFF.

The V and J genes are TRBV27 and TRBJ2-3, with 7 bases that match TRBD2. Germline V lookup: CDR1 MNHEY, CDR2 SMNVEV (reference sequence). V shed 5 bases, J shed 2 bases, and the junction held 16 bases outside the gene matches. The CDR3 sequence is 18 residues long. CDR3 amino acids: CASSIRLAHLDNTDTQYF. CDR3 sequence (DNA): TGTGCCAGCAGTATCCGACTAGCCCACTTAGACAACACAGATACGCAGTATTTT.

The chain employs TRBV12-3 or TRBV12-4 and TRBJ1-4; D is uncertain. CDR3 size: 13 residues. Trimming removed 6 bases from V and 1 base from J, with 6 bases in between. DNA of the CDR3: TGTGCCAGCAGGTCAGGAACTAATGAAAAACTGTTTTTT. Its protein is CASRSGTNEKLFF.